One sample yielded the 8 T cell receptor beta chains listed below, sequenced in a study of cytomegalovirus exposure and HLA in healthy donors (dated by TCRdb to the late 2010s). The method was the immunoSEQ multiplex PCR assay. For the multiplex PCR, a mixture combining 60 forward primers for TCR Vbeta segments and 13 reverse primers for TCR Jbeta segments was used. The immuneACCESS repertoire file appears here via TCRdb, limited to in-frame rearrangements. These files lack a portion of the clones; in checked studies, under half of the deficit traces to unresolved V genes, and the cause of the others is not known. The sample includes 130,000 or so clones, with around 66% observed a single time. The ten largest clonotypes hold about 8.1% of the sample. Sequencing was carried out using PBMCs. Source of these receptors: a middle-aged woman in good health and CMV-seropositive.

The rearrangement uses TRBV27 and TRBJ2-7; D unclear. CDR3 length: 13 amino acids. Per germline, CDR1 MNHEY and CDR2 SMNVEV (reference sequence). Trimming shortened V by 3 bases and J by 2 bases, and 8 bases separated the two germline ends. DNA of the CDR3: TGTGCCAGCAGTTTGACATCCCCCTACGAGCAGTACTTC. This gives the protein CASSLTSPYEQYF.

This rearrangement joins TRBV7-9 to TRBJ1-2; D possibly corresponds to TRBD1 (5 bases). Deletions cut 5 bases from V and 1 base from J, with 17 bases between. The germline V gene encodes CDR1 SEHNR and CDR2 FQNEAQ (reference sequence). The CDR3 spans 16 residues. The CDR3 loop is CASSPGGGNFNYGYTF. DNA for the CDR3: TGTGCCAGCAGCCCGGGGGGGGGAAATTTTAACTATGGCTACACCTTC.

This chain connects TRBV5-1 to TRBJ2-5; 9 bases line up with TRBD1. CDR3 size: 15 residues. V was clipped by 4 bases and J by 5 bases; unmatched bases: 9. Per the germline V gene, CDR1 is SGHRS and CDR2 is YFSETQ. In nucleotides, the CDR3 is TGCGCCAGCAGCAACTCCGGGACAGGGTATGAGACCCAGTACTTC. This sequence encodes CASSNSGTGYETQYF.

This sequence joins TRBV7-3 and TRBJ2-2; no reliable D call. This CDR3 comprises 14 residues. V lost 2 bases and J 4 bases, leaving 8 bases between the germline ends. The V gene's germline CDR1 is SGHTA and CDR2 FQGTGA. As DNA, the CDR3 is TGTGCCAGCAGCTTAGCCCGGTCCACCGGGGAGCTGTTTTTT. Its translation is CASSLARSTGELFF.

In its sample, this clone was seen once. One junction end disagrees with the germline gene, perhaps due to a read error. The DNA for the CDR3 is TGTTCCAGCAGCCGGACACCGGGACAGGTTAATGAAAAACTGTTTTTT. Its translation is CSSSRTPGQVNEKLFF. The chain uses TRBV7-9 and TRBJ1-4, with 8 bases lining up with TRBD1. The CDR3 spans 16 residues. Germline V lookup: CDR1 SEHNR, CDR2 FQNEAQ (reference sequence).

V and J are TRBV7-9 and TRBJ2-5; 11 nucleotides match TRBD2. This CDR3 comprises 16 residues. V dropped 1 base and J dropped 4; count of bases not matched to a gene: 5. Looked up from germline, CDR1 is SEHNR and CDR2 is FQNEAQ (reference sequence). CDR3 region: CASSLVLAGDRETQYF. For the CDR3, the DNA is TGTGCCAGCAGCTTAGTACTAGCGGGAGACCGAGAGACCCAGTACTTC.

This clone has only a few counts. CDR3 region: CASSSPTGYEQYF. The CDR3 coding sequence is TGTGCCAGCAGTTCCCCGACAGGTTACGAGCAGTACTTC. The V call is TRBV6-5, the J call TRBJ2-7; D is perhaps TRBD1 (6 bases). V lost 4 bases and J 4 bases, leaving 11 bases between the germline ends. The CDR3 is 13 residues long. Looked up from germline, CDR1 is MNHEY and CDR2 is SVGAGI.

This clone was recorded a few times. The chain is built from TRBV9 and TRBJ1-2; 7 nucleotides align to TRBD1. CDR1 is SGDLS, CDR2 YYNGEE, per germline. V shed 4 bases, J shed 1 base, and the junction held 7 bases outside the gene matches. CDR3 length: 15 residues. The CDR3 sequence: CASSSGGQGNYGYTF. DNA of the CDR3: TGTGCCAGCAGCTCAGGGGGGCAGGGTAACTATGGCTACACCTTC.